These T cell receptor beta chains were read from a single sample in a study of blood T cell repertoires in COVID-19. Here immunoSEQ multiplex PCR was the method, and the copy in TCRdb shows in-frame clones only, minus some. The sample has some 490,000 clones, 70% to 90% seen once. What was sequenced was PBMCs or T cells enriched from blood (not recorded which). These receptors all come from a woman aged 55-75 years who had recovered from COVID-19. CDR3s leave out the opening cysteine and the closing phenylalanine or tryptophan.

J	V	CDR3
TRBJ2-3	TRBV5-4	ASSFDRGSDTQY
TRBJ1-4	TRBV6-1	ASSDIGEGNEKLF
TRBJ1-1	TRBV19	ASSIYAGQGGWATEAF
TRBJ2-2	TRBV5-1	ASSPLAANTGELF
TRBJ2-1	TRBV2	ASGGLGYNEQF
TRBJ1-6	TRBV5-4	ASSTTGGRSNSPLH
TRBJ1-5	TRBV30	AWSRLQGQGGNQPQH
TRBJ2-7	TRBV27	ASRTGTGVTYEQY
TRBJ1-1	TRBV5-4	ASSQRSGGYTEAF
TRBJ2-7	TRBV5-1	ASSLASEQY
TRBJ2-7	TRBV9	ASSVADSSYEQY
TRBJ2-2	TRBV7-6	ASSFATSYTGELF
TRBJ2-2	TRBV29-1	SAGSTNTGELF
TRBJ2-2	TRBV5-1	ASRMDRPNTGELF
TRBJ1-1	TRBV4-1	ASSPWTGAMNTEAF
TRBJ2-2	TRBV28	ASSLPLGDTGELF
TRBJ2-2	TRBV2	ASGRETGELF
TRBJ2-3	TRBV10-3	AISSLAGVTHTQY
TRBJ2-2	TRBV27	ASSPTSGGAGTGELF
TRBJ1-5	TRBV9	ASSAPTARTIQPQH
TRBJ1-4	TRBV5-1	ASSRQGPPTNEKLF
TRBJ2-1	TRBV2	ASMSNEQF
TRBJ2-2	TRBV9	ASSVSGGLTGELF
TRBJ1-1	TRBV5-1	ASSIQGGNTEAF
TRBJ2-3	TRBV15	ATSSRAGGADTQY
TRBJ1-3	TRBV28	ASSSAEGSGNTIY
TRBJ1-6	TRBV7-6	ASSFSGTNNSPLH
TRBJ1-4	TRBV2	ASKGTGFSEKLF
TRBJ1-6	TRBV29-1	SVRGDPFSPLH
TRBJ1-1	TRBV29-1	SVDQGVTEAF
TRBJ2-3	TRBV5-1	ASSLARGIDTQY
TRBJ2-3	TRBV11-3	ASSWTGGETDTQY
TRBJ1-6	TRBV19	ASILQGKSSPLH
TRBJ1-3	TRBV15	ATSGDRGTGNTIY
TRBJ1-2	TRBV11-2	ASSLAIQGYGYT
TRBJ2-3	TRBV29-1	SVEPEASGGTGSPPDTQY
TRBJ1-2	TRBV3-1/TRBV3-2	ASSLEGAFGYT
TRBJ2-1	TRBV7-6	ASSTGLAGGVNEQF
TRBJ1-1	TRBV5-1	ASSLDGRGTEAF
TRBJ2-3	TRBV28	ASRRRTSGGARTDTQY
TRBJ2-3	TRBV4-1	ASRKTDREDTQY
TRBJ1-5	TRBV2	ASSGTGGNLQPQH
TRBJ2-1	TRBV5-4	ASSLGDRAGNEQF
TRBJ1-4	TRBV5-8	ASSPGALTGAGEKLF
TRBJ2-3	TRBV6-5	ASKSYTDTQY
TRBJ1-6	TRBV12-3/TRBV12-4	ASTQGQAKGLH
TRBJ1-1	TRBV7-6	ASSETGGTEAF
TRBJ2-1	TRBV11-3	ASSLGTGFYNEQF
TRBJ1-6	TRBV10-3	AIRGQGLGSPLH
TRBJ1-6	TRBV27	ASSFGGSSYNSPLH
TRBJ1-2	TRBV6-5	ASKRDGGYGYGYT